The rows below give T cell receptor beta chains drawn from one sample of a study of blood T cell repertoires in COVID-19. Data came from immunoSEQ multiplex PCR; TCRdb stores just in-frame clones and leaves some out. The data show roughly 380,000 clones, with approximately 87% seen just once and 1.3% held by the top ten. Sequenced input: PBMCs or T cells enriched from blood (not recorded which). All receptors come from a man aged 25-40 years who had recovered from COVID-19. Each CDR3 is given with its conserved first and last residue. A D gene is named only where the DNA matches it firmly. Clone size is shown for a subset of rows, as once, few, many or a class of expanded clone.

cdr3_nt cdr3_aa j_call v_call clone_size d_call
TGTGCCAGCAGCGATGACACCCCCCTCTACAATGAGCAGTTCTTC CASSDDTPLYNEQFF TRBJ2-1 TRBV2 . .
TGTGCCATCAGTGAATGGACTAGCGGTAACATTCAGTACTTC CAISEWTSGNIQYF TRBJ2-4 TRBV10-3 . TRBD2
TGTGCCAGCAGCCACCGGGGGGCCTCCTACGAGCAGTACTTC CASSHRGASYEQYF TRBJ2-7 TRBV3-1/TRBV3-2 . .
TGTGCCAGCAGGAGAAACCCGGGACAGGGGTTCGGAAACACCATATATTTT CASRRNPGQGFGNTIYF TRBJ1-3 TRBV13 . TRBD1
TGTGCCAGCAGTGAACCCACTAGCGGGGGGAACACCGGGGAGCTGTTTTTT CASSEPTSGGNTGELFF TRBJ2-2 TRBV2 . TRBD2
TGCGCCAGCAGAACAACGAAAGTTGTTCCCGGGGAGCTGTTTTTT CASRTTKVVPGELFF TRBJ2-2 TRBV10-2 . .
TGCGCCAGCAGTCTGACAGGGGTTGGCAGGGGTTTTTTCTGGGGGCCCCTCCACTTT CASSLTGVGRGFFWGPLHF TRBJ1-6 TRBV10-1 . TRBD1
TGTGCCAGTAGTAAAGGGCGGGGACAGGGAGCTGATACGCAGTATTTT CASSKGRGQGADTQYF TRBJ2-3 TRBV19 . TRBD1
TGTGCCAGTACCAGGGGAGGGGTCACTGCACCCCTCCACTTT CASTRGGVTAPLHF TRBJ1-6 TRBV19 . .
TGTGCCACCAGCTACGCCCGGGGGATGAACACTGAAGCTTTCTTT CATSYARGMNTEAFF TRBJ1-1 TRBV15 . .
TGTGCCTGGAGGGACAATAACTATGGCTACACCTTC CAWRDNNYGYTF TRBJ1-2 TRBV30 . .
TGTGCCTGGAGTGTCCTCCCCAATCAGCCCCAGCATTTT CAWSVLPNQPQHF TRBJ1-5 TRBV30 . .
TGCAGTGCTAGGTGGGGCGAAAAACTGTTTTTT CSARWGEKLFF TRBJ1-4 TRBV20-1 few .
TGTGCCAGCAGCGTAGGGGACAGGAGCACGGCTGAAGCTTTCTTT CASSVGDRSTAEAFF TRBJ1-1 TRBV9 . TRBD1
TGTGCCAGTAGCGCGGGGGGCACGAACACCGGGGAGCTGTTTTTT CASSAGGTNTGELFF TRBJ2-2 TRBV19 . TRBD2
TGTGCCAGCAGCTCTGGACAGGCTGGAAACACCATATATTTT CASSSGQAGNTIYF TRBJ1-3 TRBV6-2/TRBV6-3 . TRBD1
TGTGCCAGCAGCTTAGCAGAGGCCCCGCATAGCTACACCTTC CASSLAEAPHSYTF TRBJ1-2 TRBV7-9 once .
TGTGCCAGCAGTTATGGGGGGGGGAGTGACACCGGGGAGCTGTTTTTT CASSYGGGSDTGELFF TRBJ2-2 TRBV6-5 . TRBD2
TGCGCCAGCACGTGGAGGCGGGGGGACGAAGAGACCCAGTACTTC CASTWRRGDEETQYF TRBJ2-5 TRBV5-1 . TRBD2
TGTGCCAGCTCACCACCGCCCGGGGACTATGGCTACACCTTC CASSPPPGDYGYTF TRBJ1-2 TRBV18 once .
TGTGCCAGCAGAACCCAGGGGGTTTCAGGGGAGCTGTTTTTT CASRTQGVSGELFF TRBJ2-2 TRBV6-5 . TRBD1
TGTGCCAGCAGCCCTCAGGGGAACGGGGAGCTGTTTTTT CASSPQGNGELFF TRBJ2-2 TRBV7-9 . .
TGTGCCAGCAGCTTATCCTATAGCAATCAGCCCCAGCATTTT CASSLSYSNQPQHF TRBJ1-5 TRBV7-9 once .
TGTGCCAGCAGTTTATTCGCGGGGGGGACAAAAGATACGCAGTATTTT CASSLFAGGTKDTQYF TRBJ2-3 TRBV27 . TRBD2
TGTGCCAGTGATATCGGGAACACTGAAGCTTTCTTT CASDIGNTEAFF TRBJ1-1 TRBV6-5 . .
TGTGCCTGGAGTGTTCTCACAGGGGGCTGGAGCAATCAGCCCCAGCATTTT CAWSVLTGGWSNQPQHF TRBJ1-5 TRBV30 once TRBD1
TGTGCCAGCAGTTTAGCGCAGGGGAATACGCAGTATTTT CASSLAQGNTQYF TRBJ2-3 TRBV12-3/TRBV12-4 . .
TGTGCCAGCAGCGTACAGGGGTTTACTGAAGCTTTCTTT CASSVQGFTEAFF TRBJ1-1 TRBV9 . .
TGTGCCAGCAGATTTCTAACCGGGACTGCTTACAATTCACCCCTCCACTTT CASRFLTGTAYNSPLHF TRBJ1-6 TRBV5-4 few .
TGCGCCAGCAGCCAAGAGTTCAGGGTGACCTCCTACGAGCAGTACTTC CASSQEFRVTSYEQYF TRBJ2-7 TRBV4-1 . .
TGTGCCAGCAGGGGAGGGTTGGAGTTTATCACAGATACGCAGTATTTT CASRGGLEFITDTQYF TRBJ2-3 TRBV2 . TRBD2
TGTGCCAGCAGTAAGCTAGAAAAACTGTTTTTT CASSKLEKLFF TRBJ1-4 TRBV6-6 . .
TGCGCCAGCAGCTTGGTAGGGGATCGCACTGAAGCTTTCTTT CASSLVGDRTEAFF TRBJ1-1 TRBV5-1 . .
TGTGCCAGCAGCCCTACCCCAACAGATACGCAGTATTTT CASSPTPTDTQYF TRBJ2-3 TRBV7-2 . .
TGTGCCAGCTCACCAAGGGAGGCGCGGGGCTCCGACGCTGAAGCTTTCTTT CASSPREARGSDAEAFF TRBJ1-1 TRBV18 . .
TGTGCCTGGAGTCTGAGGCCAGAAGCTAACTATGGCTACACCTTC CAWSLRPEANYGYTF TRBJ1-2 TRBV30 . .
TGTGCCAGCAGCTTAGTGGTAGGGGTCAATCAGCCCCAGCATTTT CASSLVVGVNQPQHF TRBJ1-5 TRBV7-6 . .
TGCGCCAGCAGCTTGCGGGGCTCCTACGAGCAGTACTTC CASSLRGSYEQYF TRBJ2-7 TRBV5-1 . .
TGTGCCAGCTCACAAACCGGAGGGGTGAACACTGAAGCTTTCTTT CASSQTGGVNTEAFF TRBJ1-1 TRBV18 . .
TGCGCCAGCAGCCCAAATGGAGGGGAGTTCACTGAAGCTTTCTTT CASSPNGGEFTEAFF TRBJ1-1 TRBV4-3 once .
TGCGCCAGCAGTGCGGGGACAGAGAATTCACCCCTCCACTTT CASSAGTENSPLHF TRBJ1-6 TRBV10-2 . TRBD1
TGTGCCAGCAGCAACAGGGGGGGGGCCACTGAAGCTTTCTTT CASSNRGGATEAFF TRBJ1-1 TRBV7-2 . TRBD1
TGTGCCTGGAGTGAGGGGAATTATTCACCCCTCCACTTT CAWSEGNYSPLHF TRBJ1-6 TRBV30 . .
TGTGCCAGCAGCCTCAGAGACAGGGGAAATCAGCCCCAGCATTTT CASSLRDRGNQPQHF TRBJ1-5 TRBV6-2/TRBV6-3 . TRBD1
TGTGCCAGCAGCTTAGGCCTCGGACAGTCGAACACTGAAGCTTTCTTT CASSLGLGQSNTEAFF TRBJ1-1 TRBV11-3 . .
TGCGCCAGCAGCTTGCCAGGGGCGTTGAACACCGGGGAGCTGTTTTTT CASSLPGALNTGELFF TRBJ2-2 TRBV5-1 . .
TGCGCCAGCAGCCCTACGAATGTCGGGATTCAGACCCAGTACTTC CASSPTNVGIQTQYF TRBJ2-5 TRBV4-3 . .
TGTGCCAGTTTGACCGGGACAGGGTTGATGGGTGAGCAGTTCTTC CASLTGTGLMGEQFF TRBJ2-1 TRBV2 once TRBD1
TGTGCCAGCAGCGTGCCGGGAGGGAAGCAGTACTTC CASSVPGGKQYF TRBJ2-7 TRBV9 . TRBD2